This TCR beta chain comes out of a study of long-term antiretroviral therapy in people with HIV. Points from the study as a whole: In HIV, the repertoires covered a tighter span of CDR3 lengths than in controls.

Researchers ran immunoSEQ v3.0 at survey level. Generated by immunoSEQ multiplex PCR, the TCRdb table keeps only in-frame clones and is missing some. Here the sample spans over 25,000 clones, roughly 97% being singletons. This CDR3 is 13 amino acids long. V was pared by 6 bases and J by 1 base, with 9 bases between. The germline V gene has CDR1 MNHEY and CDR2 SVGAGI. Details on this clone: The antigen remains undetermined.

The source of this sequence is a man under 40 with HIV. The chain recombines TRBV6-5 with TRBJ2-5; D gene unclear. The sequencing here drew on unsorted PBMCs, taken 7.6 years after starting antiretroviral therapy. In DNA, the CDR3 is TGTGCCAGCAGCCGCGACTTCCAAGAGACCCAGTACTTC. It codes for CASSRDFQETQYF.